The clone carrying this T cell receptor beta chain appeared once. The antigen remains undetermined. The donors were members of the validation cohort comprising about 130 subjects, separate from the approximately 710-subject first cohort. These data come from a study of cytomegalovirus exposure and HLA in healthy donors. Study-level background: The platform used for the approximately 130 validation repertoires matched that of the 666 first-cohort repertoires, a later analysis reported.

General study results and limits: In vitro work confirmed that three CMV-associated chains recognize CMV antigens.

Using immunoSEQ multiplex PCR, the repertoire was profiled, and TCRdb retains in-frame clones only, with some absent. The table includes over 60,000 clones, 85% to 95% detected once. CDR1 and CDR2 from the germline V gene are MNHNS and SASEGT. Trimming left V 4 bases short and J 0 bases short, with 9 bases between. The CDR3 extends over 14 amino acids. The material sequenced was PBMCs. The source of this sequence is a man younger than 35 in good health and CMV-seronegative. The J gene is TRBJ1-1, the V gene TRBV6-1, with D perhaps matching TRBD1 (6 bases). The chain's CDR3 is CASSAGVMNTEAFF. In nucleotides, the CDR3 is TGTGCCAGCAGTGCAGGGGTTATGAACACTGAAGCTTTCTTT.